This T cell receptor beta chain was sequenced during a study of early T cells in non-severe SARS-CoV-2 infection. Regarding the study as a whole: Matches to VDJdb favored anti-spike CD8 responses and missed private and CD4 specificities.

Researchers attached unique molecular identifiers to individual cDNA molecules. Each CDR3 protein is one row after TCRdb ran MiXCR on the 5' RACE reads. The sample lists approximately 70,000 distinct CDR3 sequences, 3.5% to 6% occurring once. V was clipped by 4 bases and J by 9 bases, with 10 bases between them. This CDR3 comprises 12 residues. Germline CDR1 reads LGHNA; CDR2 reads YNFKEQ. This clonotype was seen repeatedly, ten times or more. Its antigen is as yet unknown. The sample here was whole blood, taken at baseline. The TCR sequence derives from an adult who was a healthcare worker with PCR-confirmed SARS-CoV-2 infection or an uninfected control (not recorded which). The donor label of this sample is uncertain. The chain couples TRBV4-2 to TRBJ2-1, with D maybe TRBD2 (5 bases). CDR3 residues: CASSLIEGEQFF. Written as DNA, the CDR3 is TGTGCCAGCAGCCTAATAGAGGGTGAGCAGTTCTTC.